What follows are 3 T cell receptor beta chains derived from one specimen sequenced in a study of blood T cell repertoires in COVID-19. Here immunoSEQ multiplex PCR was the method, and the copy in TCRdb shows in-frame clones only, minus some. The table records over 400,000 clones, roughly 88% of them present only once. Sequenced: peripheral blood. These receptors all come from a human donor in a cohort sampled during active COVID-19.

The chain employs TRBV11-2 and TRBJ2-7, with D possibly being TRBD2 (6 bases). The CDR3 contains 15 residues. Per the germline V gene, CDR1 is SGHAT and CDR2 is FQNNGV. V was cut by 1 base and J by 2 bases, with 12 bases left in between. Here the CDR3 reads CASSLGRGGAYEQYF. In DNA, the CDR3 is TGTGCCAGCAGCTTAGGGAGGGGCGGAGCCTACGAGCAGTACTTC.

The chain recombines TRBV11-1 with TRBJ1-1; 10 bases agree with TRBD1. This CDR3 spans 14 amino acids. The J segment lost 6 bases and the V segment lost 6 bases, leaving 7 bases of the junction unmatched. Germline assignment: CDR1 SGHAT and CDR2 FQDESV (reference sequence). The CDR3 is CASRLTGGDSEAFF. CDR3 bases: TGTGCCAGCAGGTTGACAGGGGGCGATTCTGAAGCTTTCTTT.

The V gene is TRBV28, the J gene TRBJ2-7; a possible D gene is TRBD2 (5 bases). Germline V gene lookup returns CDR1 MDHEN and CDR2 SYDVKM. This CDR3 spans 14 amino acids. The germline V and J ends were trimmed by 8 bases and 0 bases, with 14 bases remaining between them. This CDR3 is CASHPPGSSYEQYF. CDR3 nucleotide sequence: TGTGCCAGCCACCCCCCGGGATCCTCCTACGAGCAGTACTTC.